This is a list of T cell receptor beta chains from one sample in a study of beta chain features in type 1 diabetes. Libraries were prepared by immunoSEQ multiplex PCR; TCRdb keeps only in-frame clonotypes and omits some of them. The sample carries 600,000 to 700,000 clones, 12% recorded once. Sequencing was carried out using naive CD4+ T cells from blood. The receptors were sampled from a man in his thirties or forties with type 1 diabetes. Both conserved end residues are part of each CDR3. The D gene is left open where the match is weak. Size tells how often a clone was seen (once, few, many) or the class of an expanded clone, and some rows leave it out.

CDR3,DNA,V,size,D,J
CASSLGFRGNGETQYF,TGTGCCAGCAGCTTAGGGTTCCGTGGGAACGGAGAGACCCAGTACTTC,TRBV7-3,few,NA,TRBJ2-5
CAWSPDNKRSYTF,TGTGCCTGGAGCCCGGACAACAAACGGAGCTACACCTTC,TRBV30,NA,NA,TRBJ1-2
CASSFALGETQYF,TGTGCCAGCAGCTTTGCTTTGGGGGAGACCCAGTACTTC,TRBV5-4,NA,NA,TRBJ2-5
CASSLYTENSPLHF,TGCGCCAGCAGTCTGTATACAGAGAATTCACCCCTCCACTTT,TRBV23-1,NA,NA,TRBJ1-6
CASSENDYEQYF,TGTGCCAGCAGTGAAAACGACTACGAGCAGTACTTC,TRBV2,NA,NA,TRBJ2-7
CATRGTATEKLFF,TGTGCCACCAGGGGGACCGCCACTGAAAAACTGTTTTTT,TRBV15,NA,NA,TRBJ1-4
CASSFLYEQYF,TGTGCCAGCAGCTTTTTATACGAGCAGTACTTC,TRBV11-2,few,NA,TRBJ2-7
CASSQAGSSGANVLTF,TGCGCCAGCAGCCAAGCAGGGTCCTCTGGGGCCAACGTCCTGACTTTC,TRBV4-3,NA,NA,TRBJ2-6
CASSFREGNSPLHF,TGTGCCAGCAGTTTCCGGGAAGGTAATTCACCCCTCCACTTT,TRBV27,few,NA,TRBJ1-6
CASSLPQGNGYTF,TGTGCCAGCAGCTTACCCCAGGGAAATGGCTACACCTTC,TRBV7-2,NA,NA,TRBJ1-2
CASSLGDRDPGELFF,TGCGCCAGCAGCTTGGGTGACAGGGACCCCGGGGAGCTGTTTTTT,TRBV5-1,few,TRBD1,TRBJ2-2
CASSQEFHYGYTF,TGTGCCAGCAGCCAAGAGTTTCACTATGGCTACACCTTC,TRBV4-2,NA,NA,TRBJ1-2
CASSPPLGNEKLFF,TGTGCCAGCTCACCACCGTTGGGTAATGAAAAACTGTTTTTT,TRBV18,NA,NA,TRBJ1-4
CASSYRTGAYF,TGTGCCAGCAGTTATCGGACAGGGGCCTATTTT,TRBV28,NA,TRBD1,TRBJ1-5
CASSLLAEGTDTQYF,TGTGCCAGCAGCTTACTAGCGGAAGGGACAGATACGCAGTATTTT,TRBV6-1,NA,TRBD2,TRBJ2-3
CASSQEAAGHRPDTQYF,TGCGCCAGCAGCCAAGAGGCGGCAGGACACCGACCAGATACGCAGTATTTT,TRBV4-3,NA,NA,TRBJ2-3
CASRQTAFYEQYF,TGTGCCAGCAGGCAGACAGCGTTTTACGAGCAGTACTTC,TRBV11-2,few,NA,TRBJ2-7
CASSWPVPPYEQYF,TGTGCCAGCAGTTGGCCGGTGCCCCCCTACGAGCAGTACTTC,TRBV6-1,NA,NA,TRBJ2-7
CAISPGVDRPYEQYF,TGTGCCATCAGCCCTGGGGTTGACAGGCCTTACGAGCAGTACTTC,TRBV10-3,NA,NA,TRBJ2-7
CASSFGTSGKETQYF,TGTGCCAGCAGCTTCGGGACTAGCGGGAAAGAGACCCAGTACTTC,TRBV7-9,few,TRBD2,TRBJ2-5
CASSKLGTGNQPQHF,TGTGCCAGCAGTAAACTCGGGACAGGCAATCAGCCCCAGCATTTT,TRBV6-1,once,TRBD1,TRBJ1-5
CAISDHRLATTYEQYF,TGTGCCATCAGTGACCATCGACTCGCTACTACCTACGAGCAGTACTTC,TRBV10-3,NA,NA,TRBJ2-7
CASSQATATNYGYTF,TGTGCCAGCAGCCAAGCGACAGCAACTAACTATGGCTACACCTTC,TRBV4-2,few,NA,TRBJ1-2
CASSTPAGTGVSTDTQYF,TGTGCCAGCAGCACCCCAGCCGGGACAGGGGTCAGCACAGATACGCAGTATTTT,TRBV7-2,NA,TRBD1,TRBJ2-3
CASSFFTGGNNSPLHF,TGCGCCAGCAGTTTCTTCACCGGGGGAAATAATTCACCCCTCCACTTT,TRBV4-3,NA,NA,TRBJ1-6
CASSGEGGANNSPLHF,TGTGCCAGCAGTGGTGAAGGGGGCGCGAATAATTCACCCCTCCACTTT,TRBV2,few,TRBD1,TRBJ1-6
CASSPLAGGHKDTQYF,TGTGCCAGCAGCCCTCTAGCGGGGGGGCATAAAGATACGCAGTATTTT,TRBV11-2,few,TRBD2,TRBJ2-3
CASSQEVAASGANVLTF,TGTGCCAGCAGCCAAGAAGTGGCGGCTTCTGGGGCCAACGTCCTGACTTTC,TRBV4-2,few,NA,TRBJ2-6
CASSIQDSYEQYF,TGTGCCAGTAGTATACAGGACTCCTACGAGCAGTACTTC,TRBV19,once,NA,TRBJ2-7
CASSTDRGGGNTIYF,TGTGCCAGCAGTACCGACAGGGGAGGTGGAAACACCATATATTTT,TRBV2,few,TRBD1,TRBJ1-3
CASSLSREGMDTQYF,TGTGCCAGCAGCTTATCGCGAGAGGGGATGGATACGCAGTATTTT,TRBV7-2,NA,NA,TRBJ2-3
CASSLAGGDPAYEQYF,TGTGCCAGCAGCTTAGCAGGAGGGGACCCGGCCTACGAGCAGTACTTC,TRBV7-2,few,NA,TRBJ2-7
CASSLAGAGSYEQYF,TGTGCCAGCAGTTTGGCGGGGGCTGGATCCTACGAGCAGTACTTC,TRBV27,few,NA,TRBJ2-7
CASRTGQTQGFGNTGELFF,TGTGCCAGCAGGACAGGACAAACTCAGGGGTTTGGAAACACCGGGGAGCTGTTTTTT,TRBV27,few,NA,TRBJ2-2
CASSLGTGVLIKNIQYF,TGTGCCAGCAGCTTAGGGACAGGGGTTTTGATCAAAAACATTCAGTACTTC,TRBV7-9,NA,TRBD1,TRBJ2-4
CASSVHNEQFF,TGTGCCAGCAGTGTACACAATGAGCAGTTCTTC,TRBV6-6,few,NA,TRBJ2-1
CASSVAEQRHTQYF,TGTGCCAGCAGCGTAGCGGAACAACGGCATACGCAGTATTTT,TRBV9,NA,NA,TRBJ2-3
CASSFSGELSPLHF,TGTGCCAGCAGCTTCTCAGGGGAGCTTTCACCCCTCCACTTT,TRBV11-2,NA,NA,TRBJ1-6
CSARDRQGYTF,TGCAGTGCTAGAGATCGACAAGGCTACACCTTC,TRBV20-1,few,NA,TRBJ1-2
CASSLGADTGELFF,TGTGCCAGCAGCTTGGGGGCGGACACCGGGGAGCTGTTTTTT,TRBV11-1,NA,NA,TRBJ2-2
CASILTAKETQYF,TGTGCCAGCATTCTAACAGCGAAAGAGACCCAGTACTTC,TRBV6-1,NA,NA,TRBJ2-5
CASFVGQNEKLFF,TGTGCCAGCTTCGTCGGACAGAATGAAAAACTGTTTTTT,TRBV18,NA,NA,TRBJ1-4
CASSYQQRNTIYF,TGTGCCAGCAGTTATCAACAGCGAAACACCATATATTTT,TRBV6-9,NA,NA,TRBJ1-3
CASSSDRGNYGYTF,TGTGCCAGCAGCTCGGACAGGGGAAACTATGGCTACACCTTC,TRBV11-1,few,TRBD1,TRBJ1-2
CSVEGGRGSSPEQYF,TGCAGCGTTGAGGGTGGGAGGGGCTCCTCACCGGAGCAGTACTTC,TRBV29-1,NA,TRBD2,TRBJ2-5
CASSQDYDLTTDTQYF,TGCGCCAGCAGCCAAGATTATGACCTCACCACAGATACGCAGTATTTT,TRBV4-3,few,NA,TRBJ2-3
CASSHSGDYYNEQFF,TGCGCCAGCAGCCACAGCGGAGACTACTACAATGAGCAGTTCTTC,TRBV4-1,few,NA,TRBJ2-1
CASSLYYRGEAFF,TGTGCCAGCAGTTTATATTACAGGGGTGAAGCTTTCTTT,TRBV28,few,TRBD1,TRBJ1-1
CASSPRKGNGNEKLFF,TGTGCCAGCAGCCCTAGAAAGGGGAATGGGAATGAAAAACTGTTTTTT,TRBV7-9,few,NA,TRBJ1-4
CASRTGAETQYF,TGTGCCAGCAGGACAGGGGCAGAGACCCAGTACTTC,TRBV6-1,few,TRBD1,TRBJ2-5
CASSVAVTTGGEQFF,TGTGCCAGCAGCGTAGCGGTTACAACAGGAGGTGAGCAGTTCTTC,TRBV9,NA,NA,TRBJ2-1